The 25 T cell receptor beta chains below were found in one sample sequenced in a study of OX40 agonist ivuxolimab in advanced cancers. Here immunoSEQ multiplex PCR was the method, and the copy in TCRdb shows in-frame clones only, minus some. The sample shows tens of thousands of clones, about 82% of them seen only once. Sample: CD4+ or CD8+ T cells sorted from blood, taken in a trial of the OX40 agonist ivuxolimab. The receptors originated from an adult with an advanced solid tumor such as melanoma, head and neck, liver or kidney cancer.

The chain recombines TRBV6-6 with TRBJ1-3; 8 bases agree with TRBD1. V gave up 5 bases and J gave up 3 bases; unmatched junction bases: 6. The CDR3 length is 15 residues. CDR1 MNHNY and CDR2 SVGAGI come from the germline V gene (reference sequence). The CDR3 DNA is TGTGCCAGCAGTACCACAGGGGGTAGTGGAAACACCATATATTTT. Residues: CASSTTGGSGNTIYF.

CDR3 residues: CAWSVSGGSYEQYF. The CDR3 region has the DNA TGTGCCTGGAGTGTAAGCGGGGGGTCGTACGAGCAGTACTTC. V and J are TRBV30 and TRBJ2-7, with 9 bases lining up with TRBD2. The V gene end was trimmed by 0 bases and the J gene end by 4 bases; junction bases not matched to a gene: 4. The CDR3 has 14 amino acids. The germline CDR1 and CDR2 sequences are GTSNPN and SVGIG (reference sequence).

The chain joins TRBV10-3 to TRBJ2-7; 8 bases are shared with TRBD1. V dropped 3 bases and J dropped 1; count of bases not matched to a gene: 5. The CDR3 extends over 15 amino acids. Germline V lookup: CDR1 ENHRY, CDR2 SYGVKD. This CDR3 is CAISEVGDRSYEQYF. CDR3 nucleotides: TGTGCCATCAGTGAAGTAGGGGACAGGTCCTACGAGCAGTACTTC.

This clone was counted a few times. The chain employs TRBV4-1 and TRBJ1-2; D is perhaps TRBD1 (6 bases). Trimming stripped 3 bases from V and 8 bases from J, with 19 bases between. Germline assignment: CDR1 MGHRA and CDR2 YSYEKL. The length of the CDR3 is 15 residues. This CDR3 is CASSQEGRGARGYTF. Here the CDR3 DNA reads TGCGCCAGCAGCCAGGAGGGCAGGGGCGCCCGGGGCTACACCTTC.

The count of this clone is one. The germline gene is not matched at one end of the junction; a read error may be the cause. The CDR3 DNA sequence: TGCGCCAGCAGCCAAGATTTGTCGGGGGCTGGCTACGAGCAGTACTTC. This codes for CASSQDLSGAGYEQYF. The chain joins TRBV7-3 to TRBJ2-7; D is perhaps TRBD1 or TRBD2 (6 bases each). CDR1 and CDR2 (germline): SGHTA, FQGTGA. The CDR3 loop spans 16 amino acids.

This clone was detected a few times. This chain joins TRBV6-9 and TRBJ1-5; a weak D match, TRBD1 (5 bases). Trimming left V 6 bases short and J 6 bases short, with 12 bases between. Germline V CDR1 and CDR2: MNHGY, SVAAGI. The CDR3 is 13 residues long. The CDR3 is CASRRQGSQPQHF. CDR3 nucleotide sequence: TGTGCCAGCAGAAGGCAGGGAAGTCAGCCCCAGCATTTT.

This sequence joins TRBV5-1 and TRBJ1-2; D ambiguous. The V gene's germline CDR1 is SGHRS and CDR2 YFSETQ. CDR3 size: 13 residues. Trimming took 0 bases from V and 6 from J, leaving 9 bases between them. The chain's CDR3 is CASSLGPPDGYTF. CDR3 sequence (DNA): TGCGCCAGCAGCTTGGGGCCGCCGGATGGCTACACCTTC.

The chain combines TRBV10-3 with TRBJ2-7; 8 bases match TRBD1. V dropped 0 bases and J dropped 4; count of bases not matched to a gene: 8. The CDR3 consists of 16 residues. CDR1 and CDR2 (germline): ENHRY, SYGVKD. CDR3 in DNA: TGTGCCATCAGTGAGTCTGCGTCGACAGGGGCGTACGAGCAGTACTTC. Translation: CAISESASTGAYEQYF.

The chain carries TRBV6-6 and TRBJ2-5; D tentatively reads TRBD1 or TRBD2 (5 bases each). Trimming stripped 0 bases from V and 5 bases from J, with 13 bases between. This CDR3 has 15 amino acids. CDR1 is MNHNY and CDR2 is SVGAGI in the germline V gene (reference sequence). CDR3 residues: CASSYSRGVRETQYF. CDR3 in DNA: TGTGCCAGCAGTTACTCGAGGGGAGTTCGGGAGACCCAGTACTTC.

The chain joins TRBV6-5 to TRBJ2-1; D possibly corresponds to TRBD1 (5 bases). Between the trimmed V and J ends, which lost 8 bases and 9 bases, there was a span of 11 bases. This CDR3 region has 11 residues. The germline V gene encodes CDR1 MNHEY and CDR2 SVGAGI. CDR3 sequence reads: CASGRGTEQFF. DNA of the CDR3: TGTGCCAGCGGAAGGGGAACTGAGCAGTTCTTC.

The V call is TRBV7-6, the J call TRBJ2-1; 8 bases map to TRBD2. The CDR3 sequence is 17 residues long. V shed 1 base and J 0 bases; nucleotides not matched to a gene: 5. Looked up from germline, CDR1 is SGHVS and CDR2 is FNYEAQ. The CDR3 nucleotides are TGTGCCAGCAGCTTAGGCGGGGGGATGAGCTCCTACAATGAGCAGTTCTTC. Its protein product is CASSLGGGMSSYNEQFF.

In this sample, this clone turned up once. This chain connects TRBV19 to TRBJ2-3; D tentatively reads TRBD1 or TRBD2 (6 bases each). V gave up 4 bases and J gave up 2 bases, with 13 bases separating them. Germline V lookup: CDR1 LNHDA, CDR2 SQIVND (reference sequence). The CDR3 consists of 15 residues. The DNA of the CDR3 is TGTGCCAGTAGTAGGGGGGCGTCATTCACAGATACGCAGTATTTT. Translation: CASSRGASFTDTQYF.

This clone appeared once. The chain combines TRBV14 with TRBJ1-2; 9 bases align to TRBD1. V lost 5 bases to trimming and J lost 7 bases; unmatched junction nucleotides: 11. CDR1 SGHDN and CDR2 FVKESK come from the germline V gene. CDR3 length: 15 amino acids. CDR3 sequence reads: CASSSSGQGVGGYTF. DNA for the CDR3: TGTGCCAGCAGCTCCTCGGGACAGGGAGTCGGTGGCTACACCTTC.

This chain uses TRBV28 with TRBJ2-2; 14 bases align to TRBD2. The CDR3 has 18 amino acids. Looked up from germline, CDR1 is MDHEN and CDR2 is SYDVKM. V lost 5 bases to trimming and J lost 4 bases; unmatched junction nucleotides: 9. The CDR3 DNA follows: TGTGCCAGCAGTGGGACTAGCGGGAGCCCCGGGGGCACCGGGGAGCTGTTTTTT. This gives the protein CASSGTSGSPGGTGELFF.

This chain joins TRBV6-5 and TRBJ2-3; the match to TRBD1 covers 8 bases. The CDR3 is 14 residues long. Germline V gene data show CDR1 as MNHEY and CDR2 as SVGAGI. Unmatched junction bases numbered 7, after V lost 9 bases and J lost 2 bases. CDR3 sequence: CARDRERATDTQYF. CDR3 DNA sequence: TGTGCCAGGGACAGGGAAAGGGCCACAGATACGCAGTATTTT.

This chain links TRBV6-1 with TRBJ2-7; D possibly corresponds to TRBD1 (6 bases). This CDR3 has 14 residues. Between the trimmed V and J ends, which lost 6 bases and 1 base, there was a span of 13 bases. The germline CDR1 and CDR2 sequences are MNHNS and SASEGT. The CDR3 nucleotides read TGTGCCAGCAGCCCCGGGACATATTCCTACGAGCAGTACTTC. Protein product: CASSPGTYSYEQYF.

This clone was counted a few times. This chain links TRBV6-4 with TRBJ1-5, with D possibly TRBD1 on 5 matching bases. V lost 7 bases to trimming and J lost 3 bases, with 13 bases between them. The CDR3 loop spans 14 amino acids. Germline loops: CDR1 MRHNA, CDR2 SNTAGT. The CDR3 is CASNGRAINQPQHF. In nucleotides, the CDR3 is TGTGCCAGCAACGGCAGGGCTATCAATCAGCCCCAGCATTTT.

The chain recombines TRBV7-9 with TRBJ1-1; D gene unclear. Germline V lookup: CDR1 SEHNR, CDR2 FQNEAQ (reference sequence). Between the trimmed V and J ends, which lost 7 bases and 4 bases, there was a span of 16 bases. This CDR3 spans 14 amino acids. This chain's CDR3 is CASNDVGRGTEAFF. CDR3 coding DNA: TGTGCCAGCAACGACGTGGGGAGAGGCACTGAAGCTTTCTTT.

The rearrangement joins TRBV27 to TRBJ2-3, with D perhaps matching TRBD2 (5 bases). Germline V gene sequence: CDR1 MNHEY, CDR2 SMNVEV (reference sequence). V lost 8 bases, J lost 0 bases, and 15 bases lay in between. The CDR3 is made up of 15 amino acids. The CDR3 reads CASGKGGGSTDTQYF. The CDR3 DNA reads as TGTGCCAGCGGAAAAGGAGGTGGTAGCACAGATACGCAGTATTTT.

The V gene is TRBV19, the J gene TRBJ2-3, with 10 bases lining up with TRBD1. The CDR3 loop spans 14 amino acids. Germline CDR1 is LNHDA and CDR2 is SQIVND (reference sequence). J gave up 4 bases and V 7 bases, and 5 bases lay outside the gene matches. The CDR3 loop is CASNGQGGPDTQYF. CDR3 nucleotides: TGTGCCAGTAACGGACAGGGGGGCCCAGATACGCAGTATTTT.

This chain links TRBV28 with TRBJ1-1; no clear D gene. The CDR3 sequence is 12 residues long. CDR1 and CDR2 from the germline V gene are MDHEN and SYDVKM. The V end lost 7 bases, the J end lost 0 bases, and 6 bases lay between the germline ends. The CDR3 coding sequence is TGTGCCAGCACTCGGATGAACACTGAAGCTTTCTTT. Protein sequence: CASTRMNTEAFF.

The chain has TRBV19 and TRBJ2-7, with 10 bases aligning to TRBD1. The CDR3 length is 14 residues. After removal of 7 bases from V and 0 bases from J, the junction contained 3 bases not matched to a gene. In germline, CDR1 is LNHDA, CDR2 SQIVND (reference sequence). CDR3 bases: TGTGCCAGTATGAGGACAGGGGGCTCCTACGAGCAGTACTTC. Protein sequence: CASMRTGGSYEQYF.

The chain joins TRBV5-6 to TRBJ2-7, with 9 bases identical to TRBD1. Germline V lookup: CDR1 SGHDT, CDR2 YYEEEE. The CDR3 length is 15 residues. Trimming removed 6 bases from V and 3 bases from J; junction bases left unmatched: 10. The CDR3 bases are TGTGCCAGCACCCTCACAGGGGGCACGTACTACGAGCAGTACTTC. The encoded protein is CASTLTGGTYYEQYF.

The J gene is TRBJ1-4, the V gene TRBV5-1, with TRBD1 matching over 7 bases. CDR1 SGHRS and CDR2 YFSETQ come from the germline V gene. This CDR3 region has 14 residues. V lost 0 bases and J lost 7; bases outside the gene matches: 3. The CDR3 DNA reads TGCGCCAGCAGCTTGGGGGCAGGGGGTGAAAAACTGTTTTTT. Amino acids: CASSLGAGGEKLFF.

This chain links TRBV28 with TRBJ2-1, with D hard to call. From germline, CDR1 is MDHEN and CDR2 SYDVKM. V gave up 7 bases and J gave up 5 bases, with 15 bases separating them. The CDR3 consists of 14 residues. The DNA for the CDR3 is TGTGCCAGCAACCTCCCCGGAGCAAACAATGAGCAGTTCTTC. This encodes CASNLPGANNEQFF. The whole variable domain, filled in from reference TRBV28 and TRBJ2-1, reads DVKVTQSSRYLVKRTGEKVFLECVQDMDHENMFWYRQDPGLGLRLIYFSYDVKMKEKGDIPEGYSVSREKKERFSLILESASTNQTSMYLCASNLPGANNEQFFGPGTRLTVL.